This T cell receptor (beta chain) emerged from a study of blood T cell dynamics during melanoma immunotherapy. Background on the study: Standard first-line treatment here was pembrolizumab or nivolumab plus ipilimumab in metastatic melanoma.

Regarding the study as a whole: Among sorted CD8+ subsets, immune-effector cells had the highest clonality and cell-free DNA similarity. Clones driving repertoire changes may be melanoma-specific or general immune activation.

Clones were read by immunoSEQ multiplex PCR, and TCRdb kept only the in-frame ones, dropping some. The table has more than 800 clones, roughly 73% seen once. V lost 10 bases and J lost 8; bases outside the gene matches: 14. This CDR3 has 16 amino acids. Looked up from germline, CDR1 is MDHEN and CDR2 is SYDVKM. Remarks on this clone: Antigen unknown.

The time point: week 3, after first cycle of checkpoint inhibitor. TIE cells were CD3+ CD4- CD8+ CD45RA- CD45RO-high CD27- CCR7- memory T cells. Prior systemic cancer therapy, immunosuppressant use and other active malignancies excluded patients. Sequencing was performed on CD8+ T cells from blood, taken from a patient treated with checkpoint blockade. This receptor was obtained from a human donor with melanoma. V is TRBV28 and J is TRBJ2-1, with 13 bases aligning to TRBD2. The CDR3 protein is CATKSGTSGKVYEQFF. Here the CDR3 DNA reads TGTGCCACTAAATCCGGGACTAGCGGGAAGGTGTATGAGCAGTTCTTC. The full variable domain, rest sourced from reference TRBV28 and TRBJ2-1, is DVKVTQSSRYLVKRTGEKVFLECVQDMDHENMFWYRQDPGLGLRLIYFSYDVKMKEKGDIPEGYSVSREKKERFSLILESASTNQTSMYLCATKSGTSGKVYEQFFGPGTRLTVL.